The sequence of this TCR beta chain was determined in a study of T cell clonotyping in hematopoietic cell transplantation. Produced via immunoSEQ multiplex PCR; TCRdb's table is partial and in-frame only. The sample includes around 25,000 clones, approximately 96% seen only once; the top ten take approximately 1.5%. Germline V gene sequence: CDR1 LNHDA, CDR2 SQIVND (reference sequence). V shed 3 bases and J shed 0 bases, with 11 bases lying between them. This CDR3 is built from 15 residues. Material: peripheral blood mononuclear cells. The TCR originated in a man in his fifties in good health. Some clones in this sample may be carry-over from other donors' samples. The chain carries TRBV19 and TRBJ1-2; D is uncertain. CDR3 in amino acids: CASSILGPTNYGYTF. As DNA, the CDR3 is TGTGCCAGTAGTATTCTCGGGCCAACTAACTATGGCTACACCTTC.